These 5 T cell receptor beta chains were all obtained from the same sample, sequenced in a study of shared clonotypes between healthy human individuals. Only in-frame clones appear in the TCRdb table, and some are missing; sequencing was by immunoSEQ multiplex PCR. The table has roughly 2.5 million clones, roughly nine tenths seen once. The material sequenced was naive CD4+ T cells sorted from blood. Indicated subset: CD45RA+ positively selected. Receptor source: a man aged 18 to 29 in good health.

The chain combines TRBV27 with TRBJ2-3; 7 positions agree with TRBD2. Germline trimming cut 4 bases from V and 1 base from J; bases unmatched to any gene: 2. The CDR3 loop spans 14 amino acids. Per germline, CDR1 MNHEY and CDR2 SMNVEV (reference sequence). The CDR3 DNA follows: TGTGCCAGCAGTTCGGGGGGTCGCACAGATACGCAGTATTTT. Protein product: CASSSGGRTDTQYF.

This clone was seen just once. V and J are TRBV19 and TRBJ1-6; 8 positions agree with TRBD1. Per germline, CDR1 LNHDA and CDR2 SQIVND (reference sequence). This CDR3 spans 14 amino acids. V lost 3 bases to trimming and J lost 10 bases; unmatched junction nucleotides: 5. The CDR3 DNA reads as TGTGCCAGTAGTATCTCGGACAGGGAATCACCCCTCCACTTT. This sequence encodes CASSISDRESPLHF.

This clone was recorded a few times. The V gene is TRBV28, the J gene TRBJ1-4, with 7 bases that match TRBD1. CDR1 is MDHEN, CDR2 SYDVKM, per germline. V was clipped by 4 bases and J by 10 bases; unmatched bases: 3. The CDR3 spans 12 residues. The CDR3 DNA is TGTGCCAGCAGTTCCGGGGACAGAAAACTGTTTTTT. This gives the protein CASSSGDRKLFF.

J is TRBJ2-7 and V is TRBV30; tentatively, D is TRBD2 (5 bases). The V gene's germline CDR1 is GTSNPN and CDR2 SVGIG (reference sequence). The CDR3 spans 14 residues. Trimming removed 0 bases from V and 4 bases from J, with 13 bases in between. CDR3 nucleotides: TGTGCCTGGAGTGTGGTCTCAGCGGTTTACGAGCAGTACTTC. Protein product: CAWSVVSAVYEQYF.

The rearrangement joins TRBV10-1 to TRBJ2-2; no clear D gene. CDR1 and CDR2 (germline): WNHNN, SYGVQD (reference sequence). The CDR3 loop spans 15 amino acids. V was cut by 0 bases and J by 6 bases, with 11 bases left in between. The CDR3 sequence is CASSESRIRAGELFF. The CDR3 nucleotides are TGCGCCAGCAGTGAGTCGAGAATACGTGCCGGGGAGCTGTTTTTT.